Shown below are 28 T cell receptor beta chains from a single sample sequenced in a study of cytomegalovirus exposure and HLA in healthy donors. Primers included in the PCR were 60 Vbeta and 13 Jbeta primers. Sequencing used immunoSEQ multiplex PCR; TCRdb keeps in-frame clones, though not all of them. The profile covers more than 100,000 clones, with around three quarters appearing a single time and 3.5% to 4.5% taken by the ten largest. The sample was PBMCs. The origin of the receptors is a human donor in good health.

The chain combines TRBV11-3 with TRBJ1-1; D is undetermined. The V gene's germline CDR1 is SGHNT and CDR2 YENEEA. V lost 2 bases and J 6 bases, leaving 7 bases between the germline ends. CDR3 length equals 12 residues. CDR3 amino acids: CASSLSSAEAFF. For the CDR3, the DNA is TGTGCCAGCAGCTTATCAAGCGCTGAAGCTTTCTTT.

This sequence joins TRBV2 and TRBJ1-1; 7 nucleotides agree with TRBD1. This CDR3 spans 13 amino acids. V gave up 6 bases and J gave up 3 bases; unmatched junction bases: 4. CDR1 is SNHLY, CDR2 FYNNEI, per germline. CDR3 DNA sequence: TGTGCCAGCAGCGACAGGGACTACACTGAAGCTTTCTTT. Translated: CASSDRDYTEAFF.

The chain combines TRBV15 with TRBJ2-5; TRBD2 matches 7 bases. The J call is in doubt because the DNA end fits TRBJ2-7 better. The CDR3 has 16 amino acids. Germline loops: CDR1 LNHNV, CDR2 YYDKDF (reference sequence). The CDR3 nucleotides read TGTGCCACCAGCGCGGGCCAGAGGGCGGGGGTCTACGAGCAGTACTTC. This codes for CATSAGQRAGVYEQYF.

The chain employs TRBV7-9 and TRBJ2-5; TRBD2 matches 13 bases. The ends lost 5 bases at V and 4 bases at J; junction bases unmatched: 13. From germline, CDR1 is SEHNR and CDR2 FQNEAQ (reference sequence). The CDR3 totals 18 residues. The CDR3 loop is CASSPRTSGSFMGETQYF. For the CDR3, the DNA is TGTGCCAGCAGCCCACGGACTAGCGGGAGTTTCATGGGAGAGACCCAGTACTTC.

J is TRBJ1-4 and V is TRBV2; D is unresolved. Germline V gene lookup returns CDR1 SNHLY and CDR2 FYNNEI. CDR3 length: 16 amino acids. Trimming removed 0 bases from V and 8 bases from J, with 16 bases in between. Here the CDR3 reads CASSEARGLAAEKLFF. The DNA of the CDR3 is TGTGCCAGCAGTGAAGCTCGCGGGCTGGCCGCGGAAAAACTGTTTTTT.

This clone was seen a few times. The rearrangement links TRBV5-6 to TRBJ2-7; TRBD2 agrees at 7 bases. Germline-derived CDR1 and CDR2 are SGHDT and YYEEEE. The CDR3 length is 18 residues. J gave up 0 bases and V 0 bases, and 12 bases lay outside the gene matches. The CDR3 loop is CASSLAPSGEFNSYEQYF. The DNA of the CDR3 is TGTGCCAGCAGCTTGGCCCCTAGCGGTGAATTTAACTCCTACGAGCAGTACTTC.

This sequence joins TRBV28 and TRBJ1-3; perhaps TRBD1 as D (5 bases). Germline V gene lookup returns CDR1 MDHEN and CDR2 SYDVKM. This CDR3 contains 15 residues. Trimming left V 1 base short and J 2 bases short, with 9 bases between. CDR3 nucleotide sequence: TGTGCCAGCAGTTTATTGGTGGGGCCTGGAAACACCATATATTTT. This translates into CASSLLVGPGNTIYF.

The chain couples TRBV11-2 to TRBJ2-1; 7 nucleotides align to TRBD2. The V gene's germline CDR1 is SGHAT and CDR2 FQNNGV. V trimming: 11 bases; J trimming: 9 bases; junction bases outside the gene matches: 10. This CDR3 has 12 residues. CDR3 DNA: TGTGCCGGAATGGGCGGGAGTCTTGAGCAGTTCTTC. As protein: CAGMGGSLEQFF.

This rearrangement joins TRBV18 to TRBJ1-1, with 8 bases matching TRBD1. V lost 3 bases, J lost 3 bases, and 9 bases stayed unmatched. CDR3 length: 16 amino acids. Germline CDR1 KGHSH, CDR2 LQKENI. DNA of the CDR3: TGTGCCAGCTCACCGTTCATTCTGGACAGGGACACTGAAGCTTTCTTT. It yields the protein CASSPFILDRDTEAFF.

J is TRBJ2-5 and V is TRBV18, with TRBD2 matching over 11 bases. The J call could be wrong; TRBJ2-7 is a better fit for the DNA end. The CDR3 runs 17 residues. CDR1 is KGHSH and CDR2 is LQKENI in the germline V gene. CDR3 in amino acids: CASSPPGLAGGIYEQYF. In DNA form, the CDR3 reads TGTGCCAGCTCACCACCAGGTTTAGCGGGAGGGATCTACGAGCAGTACTTC.

V and J are TRBV9 and TRBJ2-5, with a possible D match to TRBD2 (6 bases). CDR1 and CDR2 (germline): SGDLS, YYNGEE. This CDR3 region has 14 residues. Trimming removed 3 bases at V and 4 bases at J, with 13 bases between. CDR3 nucleotides: TGTGCCAGCAGCGAGGAGGGGCGTCGAGAGACCCAGTACTTC. Its translation is CASSEEGRRETQYF. The full variable domain, in which reference TRBV9 and TRBJ2-5 provide the parts outside the CDR3, is DSGVTQTPKHLITATGQRVTLRCSPRSGDLSVYWYQQSLDQGLQFLIQYYNGEERAKGNILERFSAQQFPDLHSELNLSSLELGDSALYFCASSEEGRRETQYFGPGTRLLVL.

The genes are TRBV6-1 and TRBJ2-3; 7 positions match TRBD2. Looked up from germline, CDR1 is MNHNS and CDR2 is SASEGT. The CDR3 is 17 residues long. Losses at the gene ends were 4 bases for V and 3 bases for J; bases not matched to a gene: 13. The CDR3 DNA sequence: TGTGCCAGCAGTGTATTTGAGGGAGGGCCTTTGACAGATACGCAGTATTTT. The encoded protein is CASSVFEGGPLTDTQYF.

This chain uses TRBV15 with TRBJ2-6, with 9 positions matching TRBD1. The CDR3 extends over 19 amino acids. In germline, CDR1 is LNHNV, CDR2 YYDKDF (reference sequence). With V trimmed by 2 bases and J by 2 bases, 10 bases remained unmatched. For the CDR3, the DNA is TGTGCCACCAGCAGAAACAGGGGGCGGGGAGAGGCTGGGGCCAACGTCCTGACTTTC. Translation: CATSRNRGRGEAGANVLTF.

This clone occurred a few times. The chain couples TRBV9 to TRBJ2-2, with TRBD2 identical over 9 bases. Germline CDR1 and CDR2: SGDLS and YYNGEE. Germline trimming cut 3 bases from V and 1 base from J; bases unmatched to any gene: 4. This CDR3 has 16 amino acids. CDR3: CASSARLAENTGELFF. In DNA form, the CDR3 reads TGTGCCAGCAGCGCGAGACTAGCGGAGAACACCGGGGAGCTGTTTTTT.

The V and J genes are TRBV30 and TRBJ1-2; D unresolved. CDR1 is GTSNPN and CDR2 is SVGIG in the germline V gene (reference sequence). The CDR3 length is 11 residues. V lost 2 bases and J 4 bases, leaving 5 bases between the germline ends. As DNA, the CDR3 is TGTGCCTGGAGTCCCCTCTATGGCTACACCTTC. It specifies CAWSPLYGYTF.

This clone was observed a handful of times. This CDR3 is CASSLMTGQQQWGYTF. The CDR3 DNA sequence: TGCGCCAGCAGCTTAATGACGGGACAGCAACAATGGGGCTACACCTTC. V gene TRBV5-1 combines with J gene TRBJ1-2; the match to TRBD1 covers 7 bases. The V gene end was trimmed by 2 bases and the J gene end by 8 bases; junction bases not matched to a gene: 15. Germline V gene data show CDR1 as SGHRS and CDR2 as YFSETQ. This CDR3 contains 16 residues.

The J gene is TRBJ2-1, the V gene TRBV6-1, with TRBD2 as a possible D gene (5 bases). Trimming shortened V by 5 bases and J by 3 bases, and 8 bases separated the two germline ends. There are 13 residues in the CDR3. Germline V CDR1 and CDR2: MNHNS, SASEGT. In DNA, the CDR3 is TGTGCCAGCAGTCCCCGGGACTACAATGAGCAGTTCTTC. Encoded protein: CASSPRDYNEQFF.

V is TRBV5-4 and J is TRBJ2-1; 8 bases line up with TRBD1. Germline V gene data show CDR1 as SGHNT and CDR2 as YYREEE (reference sequence). The CDR3 runs to 15 residues. Losses at the gene ends were 2 bases for V and 8 bases for J; bases not matched to a gene: 9. CDR3 nucleotide sequence: TGTGCCAGCAGCTTCACAGGGGGGAAGATAGATGAGCAGTTCTTC. It encodes CASSFTGGKIDEQFF.

The CDR3 spells CAWTQGLTNGGTQYF. CDR3 in DNA: TGTGCCTGGACGCAGGGCCTGACCAACGGAGGGACGCAGTATTTT. J is TRBJ2-3 and V is TRBV30; tentatively, D is TRBD2 (6 bases). Germline loops: CDR1 GTSNPN, CDR2 SVGIG (reference sequence). V lost 4 bases to trimming and J lost 9 bases, with 23 bases between them. The CDR3 loop spans 15 amino acids.

The chain combines TRBV5-1 with TRBJ1-4, with 7 nucleotides matching TRBD1. In germline, CDR1 is SGHRS, CDR2 YFSETQ. CDR3 length: 13 residues. The ends lost 4 bases at V and 7 bases at J; junction bases unmatched: 4. The CDR3 DNA follows: TGCGCCAGCAGCCGACAGGGAAGTGAAAAACTGTTTTTT. As protein: CASSRQGSEKLFF.

This rearrangement joins TRBV27 to TRBJ1-1; possibly TRBD1 for D (6 bases). The CDR3 totals 14 residues. Trimming pared 3 bases from V and 1 base from J, leaving 9 bases between. Germline V gene lookup returns CDR1 MNHEY and CDR2 SMNVEV (reference sequence). The CDR3 reads CASSFRGQNTEAFF. CDR3 coding DNA: TGTGCCAGCAGTTTTCGGGGACAGAACACTGAAGCTTTCTTT.

The rearrangement links TRBV19 to TRBJ1-4; no clear D. Germline CDR1 and CDR2: LNHDA and SQIVND (reference sequence). Trimming took 5 bases from V and 2 from J, leaving 12 bases between them. This CDR3 comprises 15 residues. The CDR3 DNA is TGTGCCAGTAGTGATCGGCTGAGGACTAATGAAAAACTGTTTTTT. Its translation: CASSDRLRTNEKLFF.

This clone was counted once. The V and J genes are TRBV18 and TRBJ2-5; possibly TRBD1 for D (6 bases). CDR1 is KGHSH, CDR2 LQKENI, per germline. This CDR3 spans 16 amino acids. V was cut by 5 bases and J by 3 bases, with 19 bases left in between. In DNA, the CDR3 is TGTGCCAGCTCATCGAGTTCAGGGGACACAGAAGAGACCCAGTACTTC. This codes for CASSSSSGDTEETQYF.

The chain employs TRBV7-8 and TRBJ2-1; D not resolved. Germline loops: CDR1 SGHVS, CDR2 FQNEAQ. The V gene lost 0 bases and the J gene lost 6 bases, with 18 bases spanning the gap. The CDR3 has 17 residues. This CDR3 reads CASSLAHSGGRFNEQFF. Here the CDR3 DNA reads TGTGCCAGCAGCTTAGCGCATTCCGGCGGTCGGTTCAATGAGCAGTTCTTC.

The gene calls are TRBV2 and TRBJ1-2; TRBD1 is a possible D gene (5 bases). Germline CDR1 and CDR2: SNHLY and FYNNEI. Deletions cut 6 bases from V and 8 bases from J, with 13 bases between. The CDR3 is 12 residues long. CDR3 amino acids: CASRGLLRGYTF. CDR3 coding DNA: TGTGCCAGCAGGGGGCTTTTGAGAGGCTACACCTTC.

The genes are TRBV19 and TRBJ2-3; 7 bases align to TRBD1. In germline, CDR1 is LNHDA, CDR2 SQIVND (reference sequence). The CDR3 loop spans 15 amino acids. V was pared by 1 base and J by 5 bases, with 6 bases of the junction left unmatched. DNA for the CDR3: TGTGCCAGTAGTATAGGAGACAGGGAGATAGATACGCAGTATTTT. Translation: CASSIGDREIDTQYF.

This rearrangement joins TRBV5-4 to TRBJ2-1; 9 bases match TRBD2. V lost 0 bases to trimming and J lost 6 bases; unmatched junction nucleotides: 7. The germline CDR1 and CDR2 sequences are SGHNT and YYREEE (reference sequence). This CDR3 is built from 16 residues. The CDR3 sequence is CASSLGLAGLGNEQFF. CDR3 nucleotides: TGTGCCAGCAGCTTGGGGCTAGCGGGACTCGGCAATGAGCAGTTCTTC.

The chain carries TRBV6-1 and TRBJ2-7; 7 nucleotides agree with TRBD2. CDR3 length equals 14 residues. Unmatched junction bases numbered 3, after V lost 3 bases and J lost 1 base. Germline lookup yields CDR1 MNHNS and CDR2 SASEGT. CDR3 sequence: CASSDSGRSYEQYF. CDR3 nucleotides: TGTGCCAGCAGTGACTCCGGGAGGTCCTACGAGCAGTACTTC.